This TCR beta chain is from a study of a mutant IDH1 vaccine in newly diagnosed glioma. Study overall: Treated patients, averaging roughly 44 years, were 62.5% male and approximately 38% female.

Using immunoSEQ multiplex PCR, the repertoire was profiled, and TCRdb retains in-frame clones only, with some absent. Here the sample spans tens of thousands of clones, roughly 90% being singletons. By proportion, this clone is medium-sized. The antigen is undetermined. The identical CDR3 is also encoded by other nucleotide sequences in the sample. The time point is: week 5, during vaccination. Every vaccine dose comprised 300 ug of mutant IDH1 20-mer peptide plus topical imiquimod. The ends were cut back, 5 bases at V and 6 bases at J, with 10 bases in the middle. Germline lookup yields CDR1 SEHNR and CDR2 FQNEAQ (reference sequence). CDR3 size: 12 residues.

The sequences come from PBMCs, collected from a glioma patient whose treatment included an IDH1 peptide vaccine. The chain uses TRBV7-9 and TRBJ1-1, with a weak D call TRBD1 (5 bases). This receptor was obtained from a woman in her forties or fifties with glioma. In nucleotides, the CDR3 is TGTGCCAGCAGCCCCCCGGGACCTGAAGCTTTCTTT. Encoded protein: CASSPPGPEAFF. The complete variable domain, with remaining parts taken from reference TRBV7-9 and TRBJ1-1, reads DTGVSQNPRHKITKRGQNVTFRCDPISEHNRLYWYRQTLGQGPEFLTYFQNEAQLEKSRLLSDRFSAERPKGSFSTLEIQRTEQGDSAMYLCASSPPGPEAFFGQGTRLTVV.